This entry lists 32 T cell receptor beta chains sequenced from one sample in a study of T-cell memory formation after mild COVID-19 (dated by TCRdb to the early 2020s). Library generation was performed with 5' RACE. The instrument was an Illumina NovaSeq 6000. TCRdb ran its own pipeline on the public reads, namely fastp trimming at Q25 and MiXCR clone calling, and kept in-frame beta chains. Each CDR3 protein appears once, grouped with its most common genes and DNA. The sample profile shows 530,000 or so distinct CDR3 sequences; approximately 15% of them were found once. The leading ten clones occupy roughly 7.7% of the sample. Sequencing was done on a sample of PBMCs or a T cell subset sorted from them (not recorded which). The receptors here all came from an adult woman who had mild COVID-19 (a few samples of this study predate the infection). The sample titles of this study are shuffled in the database, so cell type and time point are left out; the donor was told from shared clones.

The chain employs TRBV2 and TRBJ2-5; D not certain. Germline values: CDR1 SNHLY, CDR2 FYNNEI. The CDR3 is 11 amino acids. V was cut by 7 bases and J by 3 bases, with 6 bases left in between. As DNA, the CDR3 is TGTGCCAGCACTTTCAAAGAGACCCAGTACTTC. Amino acid sequence: CASTFKETQYF.

This clonotype was seen a few times. J is TRBJ1-4 and V is TRBV4-1; 9 bases agree with TRBD1. J was trimmed by 7 bases and V by 3 bases; bases with no gene match: 6. The CDR3 covers 15 residues. The V gene's germline CDR1 is MGHRA and CDR2 YSYEKL. The CDR3: CASSHSGTGSEKLFF. DNA of the CDR3: TGCGCCAGCAGCCATTCCGGGACAGGGAGTGAAAAACTGTTTTTT.

DNA for the CDR3: TGCAGCGTTAGGTCGAACAGCTACGAGCAGTACTTC. This translates into CSVRSNSYEQYF. V and J are TRBV29-1 and TRBJ2-7, with no clear D. Germline loops: CDR1 SQVTM, CDR2 ANQGSEA. Trimming removed 5 bases from V and 3 bases from J, with 11 bases in between. CDR3 length: 12 residues.

This clonotype was seen a handful of times. This chain connects TRBV4-3 to TRBJ2-1, with a possible D match to TRBD1 (6 bases). V was cut by 0 bases and J by 9 bases, with 18 bases left in between. This CDR3 comprises 16 residues. CDR1 is LGHNA, CDR2 YSLEER, per germline. The CDR3 here is CASSQDKLGRGFEQFF. In DNA, the CDR3 is TGCGCCAGCAGCCAAGATAAGTTGGGCAGGGGATTTGAGCAGTTCTTC.

This clonotype was seen a few times. This rearrangement joins TRBV13 to TRBJ2-3; TRBD2 aligns across 10 bases. V trimming: 5 bases; J trimming: 1 base; junction bases outside the gene matches: 6. The CDR3 spans 16 residues. Per germline, CDR1 PRHDT and CDR2 FYEKMQ (reference sequence). The CDR3 is CASSPFSGGRTDTQYF. CDR3 in DNA: TGTGCCAGCAGCCCCTTTAGCGGGGGGCGCACAGATACGCAGTATTTT. The variable domain in full, completed from reference TRBV13 and TRBJ2-3, reads AAGVIQSPRHLIKEKRETATLKCYPIPRHDTVYWYQQGPGQDPQFLISFYEKMQSDKGSIPDRFSAQQFSDYHSELNMSSLELGDSALYFCASSPFSGGRTDTQYFGPGTRLTVL.

At least ten counts were recorded for this clonotype. J is TRBJ1-5 and V is TRBV12-3 or TRBV12-4; D not resolved. CDR3 length: 14 residues. The V end was cut by 7 bases, the J end by 6 bases, with 16 bases between. The CDR3 loop reads CASKAGSGGQPQHF. Written as DNA, the CDR3 is TGTGCCAGCAAGGCCGGCTCAGGAGGTCAGCCCCAGCATTTT.

This chain uses TRBV7-3 with TRBJ2-1; either TRBD1 or TRBD2 may fit D (5 bases each). Germline V gene data show CDR1 as SGHTA and CDR2 as FQGTGA. This CDR3 contains 14 residues. Trimming took off 2 bases at V and 4 bases at J, with 9 bases between the two ends. The CDR3 reads CASSLGGYYNEQFF. CDR3 nucleotides: TGTGCCAGCAGCTTAGGGGGATATTACAATGAGCAGTTCTTC.

In this sample, this clonotype turned up a few times. The rearrangement joins TRBV29-1 to TRBJ1-1; D might be TRBD1 (5 bases). The V and J ends lost 3 bases and 4 bases respectively, with 9 bases between them. This CDR3 comprises 12 residues. Germline V CDR1 and CDR2: SQVTM, ANQGSEA. CDR3 sequence reads: CSVDRQLTEAFF. Written as DNA, the CDR3 is TGCAGCGTTGATCGACAGCTCACTGAAGCTTTCTTT.

The V gene is TRBV5-1, the J gene TRBJ1-2; D might be TRBD1 (6 bases). Germline values: CDR1 SGHRS, CDR2 YFSETQ. V was trimmed by 1 base and J by 4 bases, leaving 14 bases between them. This CDR3 region has 15 residues. Written as DNA, the CDR3 is TGCGCCAGCAGCTTGTCGGGGGGACACCTCTATGGCTACACCTTC. Translating it yields CASSLSGGHLYGYTF.

V gene TRBV25-1 combines with J gene TRBJ1-5; tentative D call: TRBD1 (5 bases). CDR1 MGHDK and CDR2 SYGVNS come from the germline V gene. Trimming took 5 bases from V and 2 from J, leaving 19 bases between them. The CDR3 extends over 17 amino acids. CDR3: CASSFPGPRFRNQPQHF. In DNA, the CDR3 is TGTGCCAGCAGTTTTCCGGGGCCGAGGTTTCGCAATCAGCCCCAGCATTTT.

CDR3 protein: CSASLPGVYNSPLHF. The CDR3 region has the DNA TGCAGTGCTAGTTTACCCGGCGTCTATAATTCACCCCTCCACTTT. J is TRBJ1-6 and V is TRBV20-1; D unresolved. The germline V gene encodes CDR1 DFQATT and CDR2 SNEGSKA (reference sequence). The germline V and J ends were trimmed by 3 bases and 3 bases, with 12 bases remaining between them. The CDR3 has 15 amino acids.

This clonotype was observed many times. The CDR3 loop is CASSLRGTNEKLFF. CDR3 nucleotides: TGTGCCAGCAGCTTAAGGGGGACTAATGAAAAACTGTTTTTT. The chain uses TRBV7-9 and TRBJ1-4, with D tentatively TRBD1 (6 bases). V lost 2 bases to trimming and J lost 2 bases, with 6 bases between them. This CDR3 is 14 amino acids long. The V gene's germline CDR1 is SEHNR and CDR2 FQNEAQ (reference sequence).

The genes are TRBV7-2 and TRBJ2-5, with D perhaps matching TRBD2 (6 bases). CDR1 SGHTA and CDR2 FQGNSA come from the germline V gene. This CDR3 is built from 16 residues. V was clipped by 5 bases and J by 1 base, with 17 bases between them. CDR3 nucleotide sequence: TGTGCCAGCAGCCAGGCCTCTGGGACTCCCCAAGAGACCCAGTACTTC. It yields the protein CASSQASGTPQETQYF.

This clonotype was seen only a few times. The chain is built from TRBV5-6 and TRBJ1-1; D ambiguous. The CDR3 covers 13 residues. Germline values: CDR1 SGHDT, CDR2 YYEEEE. V lost 0 bases and J lost 6, with 9 bases in between. The DNA for the CDR3 is TGTGCCAGCAGCTTGGTTCGGGTCTCTGAAGCTTTCTTT. It codes for CASSLVRVSEAFF.

This clonotype has just a few counts. The J gene is TRBJ1-2, the V gene TRBV6-6, with D maybe TRBD1 (5 bases). The CDR3 consists of 13 residues. The V and J ends lost 2 bases and 6 bases respectively, with 10 bases between them. Germline-derived CDR1 and CDR2 are MNHNY and SVGAGI (reference sequence). CDR3 bases: TGTGCCAGCAGTTACCTGACAGAGAATGGCTACACCTTC. Amino acid sequence: CASSYLTENGYTF.

This chain links TRBV19 with TRBJ2-7, with TRBD2 matching over 9 bases. Trimming removed 1 base from V and 0 bases from J; junction bases left unmatched: 10. Per germline, CDR1 LNHDA and CDR2 SQIVND (reference sequence). CDR3 length: 18 amino acids. This CDR3 is CASSIAIRRLAVSYEQYF. The CDR3 DNA follows: TGTGCCAGTAGTATAGCAATCAGACGACTAGCGGTCTCCTACGAGCAGTACTTC.

The chain has TRBV4-2 and TRBJ2-1, with TRBD2 matching 8 bases. Looked up from germline, CDR1 is LGHNA and CDR2 is YNFKEQ. After removal of 3 bases from V and 6 bases from J, the junction contained 13 bases not matched to a gene. The CDR3 length is 17 residues. CDR3 in amino acids: CASSHPITGTSFNEQFF. The CDR3, as DNA: TGTGCCAGCAGCCACCCCATTACCGGGACTAGTTTCAATGAGCAGTTCTTC.

This clonotype appeared a few times. This chain links TRBV6-5 with TRBJ2-7; TRBD1 agrees at 10 bases. Germline V gives CDR1 MNHEY, CDR2 SVGAGI. The CDR3 consists of 15 residues. The V and J ends lost 5 bases and 4 bases, in that order; junction bases with no gene match: 8. CDR3 region: CASSHGGTGDYEQYF. CDR3 coding DNA: TGTGCCAGCAGTCACGGAGGGACAGGGGATTACGAGCAGTACTTC.

This clonotype was counted between two and nine times. This chain uses TRBV12-3 or TRBV12-4 with TRBJ2-5; 7 bases map to TRBD1. The junction had 8 bases not matched to a gene; V was cut back by 3 bases and J by 4 bases. The CDR3 is 15 residues long. The CDR3 protein is CASSLGQSSLETQYF. DNA of the CDR3: TGTGCCAGCAGTTTGGGACAGTCCAGTTTAGAGACCCAGTACTTC.

This clonotype was counted only a few times. The chain recombines TRBV15 with TRBJ1-4; maybe TRBD1 (6 bases). The CDR3 sequence is 13 residues long. The V end lost 10 bases, the J end lost 2 bases, and 11 bases lay between the germline ends. CDR1 is LNHNV, CDR2 YYDKDF, per germline (reference sequence). CDR3 amino acids: CAISDSTNEKLFF. DNA for the CDR3: TGTGCCATTTCGGACAGCACTAATGAAAAACTGTTTTTT. The whole variable domain, remainder taken from reference TRBV15 and TRBJ1-4, is DAMVIQNPRYQVTQFGKPVTLSCSQTLNHNVMYWYQQKSSQAPKLLFHYYDKDFNNEADTPDNFQSRRPNTSFCFLDIRSPGLGDTAMYLCAISDSTNEKLFFGSGTQLSVL.

This chain connects TRBV10-3 to TRBJ2-7; 9 bases line up with TRBD1. The CDR3 contains 15 residues. V shed 0 bases and J 7 bases; nucleotides not matched to a gene: 7. The germline V gene encodes CDR1 ENHRY and CDR2 SYGVKD. The CDR3 loop is CAISESFTGTGEQYF. The CDR3 region has the DNA TGTGCCATCAGTGAGTCCTTTACCGGGACAGGGGAGCAGTACTTC.

The chain employs TRBV4-3 and TRBJ2-2; D is perhaps TRBD2 (6 bases). This CDR3 has 15 residues. V gave up 3 bases and J gave up 0 bases, with 8 bases separating them. Looked up from germline, CDR1 is LGHNA and CDR2 is YSLEER. CDR3 bases: TGCGCCAGCAGCCACGGGGGAGCGAACACCGGGGAGCTGTTTTTT. The encoded protein is CASSHGGANTGELFF.

This chain uses TRBV4-3 with TRBJ1-5; a weak D match, TRBD1 (5 bases). Germline values: CDR1 LGHNA, CDR2 YSLEER. V gave up 0 bases and J gave up 1 base, with 13 bases separating them. The CDR3 is 17 residues long. CDR3 loop: CASSQDRAPGSNQPQHF. CDR3 DNA: TGCGCCAGCAGCCAAGATCGGGCGCCAGGGAGCAATCAGCCCCAGCATTTT.

In this sample, this clonotype turned up a few times. V usage is TRBV3-1 and J usage is TRBJ1-3; perhaps TRBD1 as D (5 bases). Per germline, CDR1 LGHDT and CDR2 YNNKEL (reference sequence). The ends were cut back, 6 bases at V and 1 base at J, with 22 bases in the middle. The CDR3 totals 18 residues. DNA for the CDR3: TGTGCCAGCAGTCGGACGGGGGTTACCGGGACGTCTGGAAACACCATATATTTT. Translated, it gives CASSRTGVTGTSGNTIYF.

The chain joins TRBV9 to TRBJ1-4, with a possible D match to TRBD1 (5 bases). The germline V gene encodes CDR1 SGDLS and CDR2 YYNGEE. Trimming cost V 1 base and J 12 bases, with 13 bases left between them. This CDR3 comprises 13 residues. CDR3 bases: TGTGCCAGCAGCGTATGGACCGGGGGGGAACTGTTTTTT. Amino acid sequence: CASSVWTGGELFF.

In this sample, this clonotype turned up a few times. The chain carries TRBV5-1 and TRBJ2-3; D ambiguous. The CDR3 runs to 14 residues. V dropped 3 bases and J dropped 5 bases, with 13 bases sitting between them. Germline assignment: CDR1 SGHRS and CDR2 YFSETQ. Here the CDR3 reads CASSSTLGIDTQYF. The CDR3 region has the DNA TGCGCCAGCAGCTCCACATTGGGTATAGATACGCAGTATTTT. The variable domain in full, with the rest retrieved from reference TRBV5-1 and TRBJ2-3, is KAGVTQTPRYLIKTRGQQVTLSCSPISGHRSVSWYQQTPGQGLQFLFEYFSETQRNKGNFPGRFSGRQFSNSRSEMNVSTLELGDSALYLCASSSTLGIDTQYFGPGTRLTVL.

The chain links TRBV29-1 to TRBJ2-1, with a tentative D call TRBD1 (6 bases). CDR1 and CDR2 from the germline V gene are SQVTM and ANQGSEA. V lost 3 bases and J 7 bases, leaving 16 bases between the germline ends. The CDR3 is made up of 14 amino acids. CDR3 DNA: TGCAGCGTTGACCTAACAGGGCTGGGGAATGAGCAGTTCTTC. Residues: CSVDLTGLGNEQFF.

This clonotype showed up just a few times. The V and J genes are TRBV6-2 or TRBV6-3 and TRBJ2-7; no clear D gene. The CDR3 loop spans 12 amino acids. Germline lookup yields CDR1 MNHEY and CDR2 SVGEGT. The ends were cut back, 2 bases at V and 5 bases at J, with 7 bases in the middle. The CDR3 nucleotides read TGTGCCAGCAGTTACCTTTTCGACGAGCAGTACTTC. Translation gives CASSYLFDEQYF.

This clonotype occurred a few times. The CDR3 DNA is TGCGCCAGCGAAGGGACAGGGTGCGGGCAGCCCCAGCATTTT. This codes for CASEGTGCGQPQHF. The chain recombines TRBV23-1 with TRBJ1-5; 9 nucleotides line up with TRBD1. TRBV23-1 is filed as an ORF, its function uncertain. The CDR3 covers 14 residues. V dropped 8 bases and J dropped 7; count of bases not matched to a gene: 9.

This clonotype was seen only a few times. The J gene is TRBJ2-1, the V gene TRBV6-4; D not certain. From germline, CDR1 is MRHNA and CDR2 SNTAGT. The germline V and J ends were trimmed by 4 bases and 8 bases, with 18 bases remaining between them. The CDR3 spans 15 residues. CDR3 nucleotides: TGTGCCAGCAGTGCGGGCGGTCTTGGGTTTGATGAGCAGTTCTTC. Translation gives CASSAGGLGFDEQFF.

V gene TRBV7-6 combines with J gene TRBJ1-1, with 10 nucleotides matching TRBD1. Germline V gene sequence: CDR1 SGHVS, CDR2 FNYEAQ. The ends lost 2 bases at V and 0 bases at J; junction bases unmatched: 6. This CDR3 has 17 residues. CDR3 in DNA: TGTGCCAGCAGCTTATCGGGACAGGGGATCATGAACACTGAAGCTTTCTTT. Its translation: CASSLSGQGIMNTEAFF.

V usage is TRBV7-9 and J usage is TRBJ2-7; D ambiguous. CDR3 length: 14 amino acids. CDR1 is SEHNR and CDR2 is FQNEAQ in the germline V gene (reference sequence). V dropped 5 bases and J dropped 2 bases, with 13 bases sitting between them. CDR3 DNA: TGTGCCAGCAGCCAGGCGGCGACCCCCTACGAGCAGTACTTC. Its translation is CASSQAATPYEQYF.